This T cell receptor beta chain was profiled in a study of T-cell reconstitution after alpha-beta-depleted transplantation in children (dated by TCRdb to 2016 to 2017). In terms of the full investigation: T-cell immune reconstitution after TCRalphabeta/CD19-depleted allogeneic hematopoietic cell transplantation in children was quantitatively tracked in the study by means of TCR repertoire profiling. Study-wide findings and limitations: Over subsequent months, a decline in hyperexpanded clone frequencies was noted, and after one year, T-cell counts and TCRbeta diversity were mostly ascribed to newly produced T cells. In some patients, the high TCRbeta diversity seen at day 60 was put down to recipient T cells and intrathymic progenitors that had survived conditioning. The apparently early alphabetaT-cell count recovery about two months after transplant was reportedly dependent on only several hundred rapidly expanded clones derived from non-depleted graft cells.

The library was built by means of PCR. Sequencer: Illumina HiSeq 2500. To normalize quantification of the TCRbeta repertoire, the TCR libraries were built with molecular barcoding that relied on unique molecular identifiers. The raw public data were reprocessed by TCRdb itself: fastp quality trimming at Q25, MiXCR clonotype calling, in-frame beta chains only. Rows with one shared CDR3 protein collapse into an entry with the most common genes and DNA. The sample yields approximately 630,000 distinct CDR3 sequences; about an eighth were counted once. Clones ranked in the top ten supply 0.79% of the sample. The treatment or condition label here, explained by the study, means: allogeneic hematopoietic cell transplantation with graft depleted of TCRalphabeta T cells and CD19 B cells. The children who served as transplant recipients had been given grafts of TCRalphabeta/CD19-depleted allogeneic hematopoietic cells.

This clonotype was counted at least ten times. The antigen it recognizes is unknown. Per-base qualities were not stored, and no clone one base away is much larger. The input for sequencing was PBMCs, taken before TCRalphabeta/CD19-depleted stem cell transplant. This clonotype was sampled from a girl aged 2-9 years with congenital amegakaryocytic thrombocytopenia, due to receive a stem cell transplant.

The CDR3: CSVATGMDTEAFF. In nucleotide form, the sequence is TGCAGCGTTGCGACAGGGATGGACACTGAAGCTTTCTTT. The rearranged segments are TRBV29-1 and TRBJ1-1, with TRBD1 matching 7 junction bases. Sequences SQVTM (CDR1) and ANQGSEA (CDR2) are obtained from the germline V gene. CDR3 length: 13 amino acids, cysteine to phenylalanine. Just the 39-base CDR3 DNA is kept, in frame starting at base 1. Ends trimmed: V by 4 bases, J by 3 bases; bases unmatched to a gene: 5.